The rows below give T cell receptor beta chains drawn from one sample of a study of CXCR3-negative and CXCR3-positive naive CD8 T cells. For each CDR3 protein, TCRdb gives one entry from its re-call of the 5' RACE reads, without DNA. The table lists 60,000 to 65,000 distinct CDR3 sequences, with around 5% in the top ten. Material: naive CXCR3+ CD8+ T cells from blood. These receptors were taken from a human donor in good health. Some clones in this sample may be carry-over from other donors' samples. CDR3s include the opening cysteine and the closing phenylalanine or tryptophan.

V,J,CDR3
TRBV19,TRBJ2-1,CASSMRSDSYNEQFF
TRBV25-1,TRBJ2-2,CASSGLTGELFF
TRBV20-1,TRBJ1-2,CSATAGEISYGYTF
TRBV6-2/TRBV6-3,TRBJ2-7,CASSQGLAGAYEQYF
TRBV20-1,TRBJ2-1,CSARVGGGNEQFF
TRBV30,TRBJ1-1,CAWSVEPMRYTEAFF
TRBV14,TRBJ2-1,CASSQGYAAGREQFF
TRBV6-6,TRBJ1-1,CASSPTVEGTEAFF
TRBV29-1,TRBJ2-7,CSVEDGNGDRASSYEQYF
TRBV28,TRBJ2-5,CASRPGSQETQYF
TRBV29-1,TRBJ2-7,CSVVPDSSYEQYF
TRBV7-6,TRBJ2-3,CASSLGFAYTDTQYF
TRBV9,TRBJ2-3,CASSAAGASTDTQYF
TRBV11-3,TRBJ2-1,CASSLLEDNEQFF
TRBV10-3,TRBJ2-7,CAISEPYLTGDIHEQYF
TRBV7-3,TRBJ2-6,CASSLVSGANVLTF
TRBV7-9,TRBJ2-1,CASTTPVGLAAINEQFF
TRBV29-1,TRBJ2-1,CSVNRRGGVYNEQFF
TRBV28,TRBJ1-6,CASSLDRGLRPLHF
TRBV12-3/TRBV12-4,TRBJ2-5,CASSLQKLRETQYF
TRBV12-3/TRBV12-4,TRBJ2-1,CASSLSASSRARYNEQFF
TRBV7-3,TRBJ2-1,CASSFSWGGAYNEQFF